This TCR beta chain was captured in a study of spatial heterogeneity in lung cancer (dated by TCRdb to about 2019). At the level of the whole study: More beta-chain than alpha-chain transcripts were consistently detected, likely reflecting higher beta-chain transcript abundance. Both alpha and beta chains were TCR-sequenced in samples taken at surgery, namely 220 tumor regions, approximately 63 matched nontumor lung samples and 56 PBMC samples. In non-small cell lung cancer, the study quantitatively compared TCR alpha and beta repertoires across several tumor regions, matched nontumor lung, and blood. In the raw uncorrected reads, each unique combination of TCR and UMI appeared more than ten times on average. Nonsynonymous mutation counts, determined by whole-exome sequencing of tumor tissue, were related to features of the TCR repertoire.

What the work shows at the level of the full study, not this receptor alone: Additional single-cell paired TCR alpha and beta sequencing was considered necessary to confirm, at a functional level, the hypothesis that regional TCRs recognize regional mutations.

Remarks on this clonotype: Which antigen it targets is not known. The sample holds no much larger clone one base away, and base qualities are not on file.

The time point label of this sample denotes: sample taken at primary tumor resection. TCR sequencing used whole RNA extracted from tumor and nontumor lung tissue, or from cryopreserved PBMC samples, without cell sorting. Samples were obtained from 65 to 90 patients with early-stage, untreated non-small cell lung cancer from the lung TRACERx cohort. Only patients for whom sufficient RNA was available from at least two tumor regions were selected for TCR sequencing. Tumor and adjacent nontumor lung specimens were reviewed by a lung pathologist before selection. The library was generated by 5' RACE. TCRdb lists the instrument as NextSeq 500. The TCR library protocol attached a unique molecular identifier to each TCR cDNA molecule to allow correction of PCR and sequencing errors. The authors processed their data as follows. TCR identification, UMI-based error correction and CDR3 extraction were all carried out with Decombinator tools. Expanded TCRs were defined as those above a frequency of 2 per 1,000, corresponding to the top 1% of the tumor frequency distribution. Rényi diversity was computed with the R vegan package after subsampling each repertoire 100 times to 5,000 TCRs. To build CDR3 similarity networks, amino acid triplet string-kernel similarity was used, and CDR3s were connected when their pairwise similarity was above 0.82. TCRdb cleaned the public reads at Q25 with fastp, built clones with MiXCR and kept in-frame beta chains. Every entry covers one CDR3 protein and lists the most common genes and DNA from its rows. The V and J calls here are based on TCRdb, not the publication. Recorded for this sample are roughly 10,000 distinct CDR3 sequences; around 3.6% of them occurred a single time. The ten most abundant clones make up approximately 7.5% of the sample.

The sample here was normal lung tissue next to the tumor, taken at surgery. This clonotype was sampled from a male donor with early-stage non-small cell lung cancer.

The CDR3 reads as follows: CSARDRAIAFYGYTF. The DNA reads as follows: TGCAGTGCTAGAGATCGAGCGATAGCTTTCTATGGCTACACCTTC. The chain couples TRBV20-1 to TRBJ1-2; no D gene is confidently identified. The junction shows trimming of 0 bases on V and 4 bases on J, plus 15 bases between the germline ends. CDR1 and CDR2, per the germline V gene (reference sequence), are DFQATT and SNEGSKA. From cysteine to phenylalanine, the CDR3 is 15 amino acids long. Only the CDR3 region is kept as DNA, spanning 45 bases read in frame from base 1.